This T cell receptor (beta chain) was sequenced during a study of Graves' ophthalmopathy and Graves' hyperthyroidism. This CDR3 has 13 residues. Germline loops: CDR1 SEHNR, CDR2 FQNEAQ (reference sequence). V lost 6 bases, J lost 1 base, and 7 bases lay in between. This clonotype was observed a few times. Scientists amplified the TCR beta CDR3 regions from RNA transcripts. An initial RT-PCR round employing HTBI primers preceded a second-round multiplex PCR. TCRdb used MiXCR to reprocess the multiplex PCR reads, holding one entry per CDR3 protein. The data show roughly 600,000 distinct CDR3 sequences, about 40% seen once.

The receptor was isolated from an adult man with Graves' hyperthyroidism. The J gene is TRBJ2-1, the V gene TRBV7-9; D is perhaps TRBD2 (6 bases). Sequences were obtained from peripheral blood or thyroid tissue (not recorded which). The CDR3 here is CASSRESYNEQFF. The DNA of the CDR3 is TGTGCCAGCAGTCGGGAGTCCTACAATGAGCAGTTCTTC.